Below, 15 T cell receptor beta chains from the same sample are listed, as sequenced in a study of cytomegalovirus exposure and HLA in healthy donors. Primers for the PCR totalled 60 Vbeta and 13 Jbeta. Libraries were prepared by immunoSEQ multiplex PCR; TCRdb keeps only in-frame clonotypes and omits some of them. The data hold about 160,000 clones, with over 75% observed a single time. The material sequenced was PBMCs. The receptors originated from a woman in her 50s in good health and CMV-seropositive.

This clone was counted only a few times. CDR3 sequence (DNA): TGCGCCAGCAGTCGTAGACTAGCGGGGGAAGAGGAGACCCAGTACTTC. It translates to CASSRRLAGEEETQYF. The chain carries TRBV5-1 and TRBJ2-5, with TRBD2 matching 12 bases. CDR3 length: 16 residues. From germline, CDR1 is SGHRS and CDR2 YFSETQ. Trimming cost V 5 bases and J 5 bases; bases outside gene matches: 10.

V gene TRBV15 combines with J gene TRBJ1-4; D gene uncertain. The length of the CDR3 is 15 residues. V lost 0 bases and J 8 bases, leaving 13 bases between the germline ends. Germline lookup yields CDR1 LNHNV and CDR2 YYDKDF (reference sequence). The CDR3 sequence is CATSREGRMGEKLFF. CDR3 bases: TGTGCCACCAGCAGAGAGGGCCGTATGGGCGAAAAACTGTTTTTT.

The rearrangement joins TRBV5-4 to TRBJ2-3, with D perhaps TRBD1 (6 bases). CDR1 and CDR2 from the germline V gene are SGHNT and YYREEE (reference sequence). V was trimmed by 9 bases and J by 4 bases, leaving 18 bases between them. The CDR3 extends over 14 amino acids. The CDR3 here is CAITNLGGADTQYF. CDR3 coding DNA: TGTGCCATCACAAACCTAGGGGGAGCAGATACGCAGTATTTT.

The rearrangement links TRBV2 to TRBJ2-7; D not certain. Germline CDR1 is SNHLY and CDR2 is FYNNEI. V was trimmed by 0 bases and J by 2 bases, leaving 11 bases between them. This CDR3 region has 15 residues. CDR3 bases: TGTGCCAGCAGTGAAGCGCCTAGACCGCCCTACGAGCAGTACTTC. Its protein product is CASSEAPRPPYEQYF.

CDR3 nucleotides: TGTGCCTGTACAGATGGTAGCAATCAGCCCCAGCATTTT. Translated, it gives CACTDGSNQPQHF. The V and J genes are TRBV30 and TRBJ1-5; D is unclear. V gave up 6 bases and J gave up 0 bases, with 9 bases separating them. CDR3 size: 13 residues. Germline CDR1 reads GTSNPN; CDR2 reads SVGIG (reference sequence).

DNA for the CDR3: TGTGCCAGCAGTTTGCTCCAGAGACTCTACACTGAAGCTTTCTTT. As protein: CASSLLQRLYTEAFF. The chain carries TRBV28 and TRBJ1-1; no clear D gene. Germline CDR1 reads MDHEN; CDR2 reads SYDVKM. The CDR3 loop spans 15 amino acids. Trimming removed 3 bases at V and 3 bases at J, with 14 bases between.

This chain uses TRBV18 with TRBJ2-1; D might be TRBD2 (6 bases). This CDR3 has 17 residues. The V end was cut by 2 bases, the J end by 5 bases, with 19 bases between. Germline V lookup: CDR1 KGHSH, CDR2 LQKENI. CDR3 sequence reads: CASSPRKAGGPDNEQFF. The CDR3 nucleotides read TGTGCCAGCTCACCAAGAAAAGCGGGTGGTCCGGACAATGAGCAGTTCTTC.

This chain uses TRBV6-5 with TRBJ1-5; 10 bases are a match to TRBD1. The CDR3 sequence is 15 residues long. With V trimmed by 2 bases and J by 3 bases, 1 base remained unmatched. Germline assignment: CDR1 MNHEY and CDR2 SVGAGI. The CDR3 here is CASSYDRGPNQPQHF. DNA of the CDR3: TGTGCCAGCAGTTACGACAGGGGGCCCAATCAGCCCCAGCATTTT.

The chain has TRBV9 and TRBJ2-7, with 10 bases identical to TRBD1. Germline V gene lookup returns CDR1 SGDLS and CDR2 YYNGEE. The CDR3 runs to 14 residues. Germline trimming cut 5 bases from V and 3 bases from J; bases unmatched to any gene: 5. This CDR3 reads CASSRGQGIYEQYF. In DNA form, the CDR3 reads TGTGCCAGCAGTCGGGGACAGGGGATCTACGAGCAGTACTTC.

J is TRBJ2-2 and V is TRBV9, with 10 positions matching TRBD1. The V segment lost 4 bases and the J segment 0 bases; nucleotides outside the gene matches: 3. Germline V gene lookup returns CDR1 SGDLS and CDR2 YYNGEE. The CDR3 covers 16 residues. Here the CDR3 DNA reads TGTGCCAGCAGCTTCGGACAGGGGGCGAACACCGGGGAGCTGTTTTTT. Its protein product is CASSFGQGANTGELFF.

The chain joins TRBV4-1 to TRBJ1-1, with D maybe TRBD1 (5 bases). V lost 6 bases to trimming and J lost 3 bases, with 17 bases between them. Germline CDR1 reads MGHRA; CDR2 reads YSYEKL. The CDR3 extends over 15 amino acids. The CDR3 bases are TGCGCCAGCAGTTGGGGCGACCGAGAGGACACTGAAGCTTTCTTT. Its translation: CASSWGDREDTEAFF.

In nucleotides, the CDR3 is TGTGCCAGCAGCGTAGCGGCAGGGGGCCCCACTGAAGCTTTCTTT. Residues: CASSVAAGGPTEAFF. This rearrangement joins TRBV9 to TRBJ1-1; 8 bases fit TRBD1. The CDR3 runs 15 residues. The germline CDR1 and CDR2 sequences are SGDLS and YYNGEE. V lost 0 bases, J lost 4 bases, and 5 bases stayed unmatched.

For the CDR3, the DNA is TGCAGCGTTGAGGGGGGACAGCAAGAGACCCAGTACTTC. It yields the protein CSVEGGQQETQYF. The J gene is TRBJ2-5, the V gene TRBV29-1, with D tentatively TRBD1 (7 bases). With 3 bases removed from V and 2 bases from J, the gap between germline ends came to 10 bases. Germline V lookup: CDR1 SQVTM, CDR2 ANQGSEA. The CDR3 runs to 13 residues.

This sequence joins TRBV18 and TRBJ2-7; D not resolved. The CDR3 is 14 amino acids. The germline CDR1 and CDR2 sequences are KGHSH and LQKENI. The V gene lost 0 bases and the J gene lost 5 bases, with 11 bases spanning the gap. CDR3 nucleotides: TGTGCCAGCTCACCACCTTCCTCTCCCCACGAGCAGTACTTC. As protein: CASSPPSSPHEQYF.

The chain couples TRBV7-8 to TRBJ1-1, with 8 bases lining up with TRBD1. V shed 6 bases, J shed 5 bases, and the junction held 11 bases outside the gene matches. The CDR3 has 15 amino acids. Germline V lookup: CDR1 SGHVS, CDR2 FQNEAQ. This CDR3 is CASSWDRRHTTEAFF. CDR3 coding DNA: TGTGCCAGCAGTTGGGACAGGCGCCATACAACTGAAGCTTTCTTT.